This is a list of T cell receptor beta chains from one sample in a study of cytomegalovirus exposure and HLA in healthy donors. The data were produced by immunoSEQ multiplex PCR, yet TCRdb's version contains in-frame clones alone and is incomplete. The table records 200,000 to 250,000 clones, about 80% of them present only once. Sequences were obtained from PBMCs. Receptor source: a man aged 18 to 30 in good health and CMV-seronegative. Both conserved end residues are part of each CDR3. D genes are given only for firm matches. Expanded clones get a size class; other rows say once, few or many, or leave the size out.

D	V	size	J	CDR3	DNA
TRBD1	TRBV6-1	NA	TRBJ1-5	CATTDRGRNQPQHF	TGTGCCACCACGGACAGGGGGAGGAATCAGCCCCAGCATTTT
NA	TRBV9	few	TRBJ2-1	CASSLYNEQFF	TGTGCCAGCAGCTTATACAATGAGCAGTTCTTC
TRBD1	TRBV19	NA	TRBJ1-5	CASRKTGGNQPQHF	TGTGCCAGTAGAAAGACAGGGGGCAATCAGCCCCAGCATTTT
NA	TRBV6-4	NA	TRBJ2-2	CASSQQGGPGELFF	TGTGCCAGCAGTCAACAGGGAGGGCCCGGGGAGCTGTTTTTT
NA	TRBV6-5	NA	TRBJ2-7	CASSPNSDYEQYF	TGTGCCAGCAGTCCGAACAGTGACTACGAGCAGTACTTC
TRBD1	TRBV5-1	NA	TRBJ1-1	CASSSVPTGPNTEAFF	TGCGCCAGCAGCTCCGTACCGACAGGGCCTAACACTGAAGCTTTCTTT
NA	TRBV9	NA	TRBJ1-3	CASSVSGSGNTIYF	TGTGCCAGCAGCGTTTCAGGGTCTGGAAACACCATATATTTT
NA	TRBV5-4	NA	TRBJ2-1	CASSLLEVNEQFF	TGTGCCAGCAGCTTGCTGGAGGTCAATGAGCAGTTCTTC
NA	TRBV13	NA	TRBJ1-2	CASSLGSGNYGYTF	TGTGCCAGCAGCTTAGGATCAGGGAACTATGGCTACACCTTC
NA	TRBV6-6	NA	TRBJ1-1	CASRPTANTEAFF	TGTGCCAGCAGACCTACAGCGAACACTGAAGCTTTCTTT
NA	TRBV21-1	NA	TRBJ2-1	CASTADPGGRTGASEQFF	TGTGCCAGCACCGCCGACCCCGGGGGGAGGACAGGGGCGAGTGAGCAGTTCTTC
TRBD1	TRBV14	NA	TRBJ1-1	CASSQELDGRGYPKNTEAFF	TGTGCCAGCAGCCAAGAATTGGACGGCAGGGGGTATCCAAAGAACACTGAAGCTTTCTTT
NA	TRBV25-1	NA	TRBJ1-6	CASSEGGDSYNSPLHF	TGTGCCAGCAGTGAAGGCGGGGACTCCTATAATTCACCCCTCCACTTT
NA	TRBV18	NA	TRBJ1-2	CASSPPGDYGYTF	TGTGCCAGCTCACCGCCCGGGGACTATGGCTACACCTTC
NA	TRBV28	few	TRBJ2-7	CASSFMSEQYF	TGTGCCAGCAGTTTTATGAGTGAGCAGTACTTC
NA	TRBV4-2	NA	TRBJ1-1	CASSQGLRTEAFF	TGTGCCAGCAGCCAAGGCCTGCGCACTGAAGCTTTCTTT
TRBD1	TRBV6-5	NA	TRBJ2-7	CASSMDRDRGYEQYF	TGTGCCAGCAGCATGGACCGGGACAGGGGCTACGAGCAGTACTTC
NA	TRBV19	NA	TRBJ2-2	CASSYRAGLAGELFF	TGTGCCAGTAGTTACCGGGCAGGGTTGGCCGGGGAGCTGTTTTTT
TRBD1	TRBV28	NA	TRBJ2-7	CASWRDRVYEQYF	TGTGCCAGCTGGCGGGACAGGGTCTACGAGCAGTACTTC
NA	TRBV5-1	few	TRBJ1-4	CASSLGGQHEKLFF	TGCGCCAGCAGCTTGGGTGGACAGCATGAAAAACTGTTTTTT
NA	TRBV19	NA	TRBJ1-6	CASSIGGLDSPLHF	TGTGCCAGTAGTATCGGGGGGCTCGATTCACCCCTCCACTTT
NA	TRBV4-1	NA	TRBJ2-5	CASSQVMRSGGETQYF	TGCGCCAGCAGCCAAGTAATGCGTAGCGGAGGAGAGACCCAGTACTTC
TRBD2	TRBV6-1	NA	TRBJ2-3	CASRVWGGRGGTQYF	TGTGCCAGCAGGGTCTGGGGCGGGAGGGGTGGTACGCAGTATTTT
TRBD1	TRBV5-5	NA	TRBJ1-1	CASSLGDRGGDPEAFF	TGTGCCAGCAGCCTGGGGGACAGGGGGGGTGATCCTGAAGCTTTCTTT
TRBD1	TRBV9	NA	TRBJ2-3	CASSVDPGGVLDTQYF	TGTGCCAGCAGCGTAGACCCAGGGGGCGTTCTGGATACGCAGTATTTT
NA	TRBV4-1	NA	TRBJ2-7	CASSQGPGSYEQYF	TGCGCCAGCAGCCAAGGTCCAGGTTCCTACGAGCAGTACTTC
TRBD1	TRBV2	NA	TRBJ2-1	CASSEAKTGGNEQFF	TGTGCCAGCAGTGAAGCAAAGACAGGGGGCAATGAGCAGTTCTTC
TRBD1	TRBV5-5	NA	TRBJ1-1	CASSSITGAPFF	TGTGCCAGCAGCTCTATTACAGGGGCTCCTTTCTTT
NA	TRBV5-8	NA	TRBJ2-2	CASSLGQGTGELFF	TGTGCCAGCAGCTTGGGGCAGGGCACCGGGGAGCTGTTTTTT
TRBD1	TRBV23-1	once	TRBJ1-1	CASSQSPYIDRVRDTEAFF	TGCGCCAGCAGTCAATCGCCCTACATTGACAGGGTCAGAGACACTGAAGCTTTCTTT
NA	TRBV7-2	NA	TRBJ2-3	CASSLSSLGTDTQYF	TGTGCCAGCAGCCTTTCCTCCCTCGGCACAGATACGCAGTATTTT
NA	TRBV30	NA	TRBJ1-1	CAWRGGVTEAFF	TGTGCCTGGAGGGGGGGGGTCACTGAAGCTTTCTTT
NA	TRBV21-1	NA	TRBJ1-2	CASRPGQGNYGYTF	TGTGCCAGCAGACCGGGACAGGGAAACTATGGCTACACCTTC
NA	TRBV7-9	NA	TRBJ1-1	CASSFGRTEAFF	TGTGCCAGCAGCTTCGGGAGGACTGAAGCTTTCTTT
NA	TRBV6-5	NA	TRBJ1-2	CASSYSAGVTGYTF	TGTGCCAGCAGTTACTCTGCGGGGGTAACCGGCTACACCTTC
NA	TRBV11-1	NA	TRBJ2-7	CASSWGRDKAYEQYF	TGTGCCAGCAGCTGGGGAAGGGACAAAGCCTACGAGCAGTACTTC
NA	TRBV28	NA	TRBJ1-2	CASSSYSRFVYGYTF	TGTGCCAGCAGTTCCTATAGTCGCTTCGTCTATGGCTACACCTTC
NA	TRBV27	NA	TRBJ1-6	CASSSGTPHSPLHF	TGTGCCAGCAGTTCCGGGACACCGCATTCACCCCTCCACTTT
NA	TRBV29-1	once	TRBJ2-5	CSVAWADSQETQYF	TGCAGCGTTGCTTGGGCTGACAGCCAAGAGACCCAGTACTTC
TRBD1	TRBV4-3	NA	TRBJ1-3	CASSQVGQGRFAGNTIYF	TGCGCCAGCAGCCAAGTCGGACAGGGAAGGTTTGCTGGAAACACCATATATTTT
NA	TRBV7-9	once	TRBJ2-7	CASSPQGTEREQYF	TGTGCCAGCAGCCCACAGGGCACCGAACGCGAGCAGTACTTC
TRBD2	TRBV7-3	NA	TRBJ2-7	CASSVDGGAAYEQYF	TGTGCCAGCAGCGTAGACGGGGGGGCGGCCTACGAGCAGTACTTC
TRBD1	TRBV4-2	NA	TRBJ2-2	CASSHLVPGQGWTGELFF	TGTGCCAGCAGCCACCTAGTCCCGGGACAGGGTTGGACCGGGGAGCTGTTTTTT
TRBD1	TRBV7-8	NA	TRBJ1-4	CASSLDGTANEKLFF	TGTGCCAGCAGCTTAGACGGGACAGCTAATGAAAAACTGTTTTTT
NA	TRBV30	NA	TRBJ2-4	CAWSPMGQGLDIQYF	TGTGCCTGGAGCCCCATGGGGCAAGGCCTGGACATTCAGTACTTC
TRBD2	TRBV7-9	NA	TRBJ2-3	CASSPRTSGGPYTDTQYF	TGTGCCAGCAGCCCCCGGACTAGCGGGGGGCCCTACACAGATACGCAGTATTTT
NA	TRBV6-5	once	TRBJ2-1	CASSERGGYNEQFF	TGTGCCAGCTCCGAGAGGGGGGGCTACAATGAGCAGTTCTTC
TRBD2	TRBV29-1	NA	TRBJ2-5	CSVGEGETQYF	TGCAGCGTGGGGGAGGGGGAGACCCAGTACTTC